This TCR beta chain came from a study of vaccination effects on CD4 cells after COVID-19 (dated by TCRdb to between 2021 and 2024). In terms of the full investigation: In the ViraFEST assay, PBMC were stimulated with viral peptide pools, and TCR sequencing was then used to find antigen-specific CD4+ T cell clonotypes based on their expansion. Participants received two doses of either the BNT162b2 or the mRNA-1273 mRNA SARS-CoV-2 vaccine. Each well held 2 million to 2.5 million PBMC cultured in IMDM containing roughly 4.9% human AB serum, 9.5 to 10 IU/ml IL-2 and gentamicin, along with about 9.3 ug/ml peptides. The study compared SARS-CoV-2 spike-specific CD4+ TCR repertoires before and after mRNA vaccination in COVID-19 convalescent patients and infection-naive vaccine recipients. Altogether, about 10 COVID-19 convalescent patients and several SARS-CoV-2-naive healthy vaccine recipients made up the full study. Cultures from other donors in the study were sequenced using the Oncomine TCR Beta short-read assay on an Illumina iSeq 100.

The method was the immunoSEQ multiplex PCR assay. TCR beta CDR3 sequencing was performed on DNA from the cultured, isolated CD4+ T cells. The paper's data handling went like this. The analysis removed non-productive TCR sequences, trimmed reads to the CDR3 region, and retained only CDR3s that were 7 or more amino acids long. The MANAFEST web app was used to pick out antigen-specific clonotypes by comparing their expansion in peptide wells with that in reference cultures. Positive clones required FDR<0.05 expansion versus reference and all other wells, odds ratio above 5, and frequency above 0.1% in two replicate wells. Cross-reactive clonotypes were defined as significantly expanded in SARS-CoV-2 spike wells and in at least one common cold coronavirus spike condition. Using the stringdist R package, CDR3 similarity was measured by Levenshtein distance, and unrooted trees were constructed with ape in R 3.6.1. TCRdb carries this immuneACCESS record with in-frame sequences only. Its versions omit some clonotypes, under half of them owing to an unresolved V gene in the studies checked, with the rest unexplained. That table gives V, J and clone size, and the DNA gave D and trimming. Within this sample are 40,000 or so clones, with 82% of them counted one time only. Of the sample, nearly 3% falls within the top ten clones.

CDR3 length: 17 amino acids, cysteine to phenylalanine. Only the CDR3 region is kept as DNA, spanning 51 bases read in frame from base 1. Between the V and J ends, shortened by 7 bases and 4 bases respectively, the junction contains 26 bases. From a lookup of the germline V gene, CDR1 and CDR2 are SGHTS and YDEGEE. After roughly 11 days of culture, CD4+ T cells were isolated with the EasySep CD4+ T cell isolation kit. The absence of prior SARS-CoV-2 infection in healthy vaccine recipients was confirmed by negative nucleocapsid antibodies before and after vaccination. Half of the culture medium was replaced with fresh IL-2-containing medium on days 3 and 7. Unless noted otherwise, every peptide stimulation condition was grown in triplicate wells. PBMC were separated from whole blood using Ficoll-Paque Plus gradient centrifugation and were then either cryopreserved at -140C or used fresh. The QIAamp micro DNA kit was used to extract genomic DNA from the cultured CD4+ T cells.

Comments on this clone: Its antigen is still unknown. There are no base qualities to consult, and no much larger clone falls within one base.

Overall study outcomes, separate from this receptor: Clones induced by infection and clones induced by vaccination both contracted markedly at late timepoints after vaccination, which fits with T cell responses waning over time. Among healthy vaccine recipients, nearly all vaccine-induced clones were SARS-CoV-2 mono-reactive, and only 1 of 255 was cross-reactive with common cold coronaviruses. The study was limited by a small number of convalescent patients and lacked early post-infection timepoints.

The sample here was CD4+ T cells from PBMCs cultured without peptide, taken before COVID-19 vaccination. The TCR comes from a human donor who received a COVID-19 vaccine. The chain joins TRBV5-8 to TRBJ2-5, with the D gene too uncertain to name. The DNA sequence is TGTGCCAGCCCTTTTTGGCAGTTGAGTACCGTCGCAGAGACCCAGTACTTC. Translated, this gives CASPFWQLSTVAETQYF. With the rest looked up from the reference TRBV5-8 and TRBJ2-5 genes rather than sequenced, the full variable domain is EAGVTQSPTHLIKTRGQQATLRCSPISGHTSVYWYQQALGLGLQFLLWYDEGEERNRGNFPPRFSGRQFPNYSSELNVNALELEDSALYLCASPFWQLSTVAETQYFGPGTRLLVL.